This TCR beta chain was obtained from a study of blood T cell repertoires in COVID-19. Clones were sequenced by immunoSEQ multiplex PCR, and TCRdb holds only the in-frame ones, with some missing. The sample includes about 250,000 clones, almost 90% seen only once; the top ten take over 1.3%. The sample was peripheral blood. The clonotype was recovered from an elderly man with acute or convalescent COVID-19.

The CDR3 sequence: CASSVALAGQETQYF. Here the CDR3 DNA reads TGTGCCAGCAGCGTAGCCCTCGCGGGACAAGAGACCCAGTACTTC. The rearrangement links TRBV9 to TRBJ2-5; D is possibly TRBD2 (6 bases). The CDR3 has 15 residues. V was pared by 0 bases and J by 2 bases, with 11 bases between. Germline V gives CDR1 SGDLS, CDR2 YYNGEE.